This T cell receptor beta chain comes out of a study of T-cell memory formation after mild COVID-19. Study overall: The TCR clusters were mostly specific to one donor.

General observations from the study: A second wave expanding day 15 to 37 was CD4+-biased; contracting clones were balanced. Day 37-peaking second-wave clones had unconfirmed SARS-CoV-2 specificity. Clones which contracted sat mainly in CM and EM if CD4+, and in EMRA if CD8+.

Germline CDR1 and CDR2: SGHAT and FQNNGV. The V segment lost 5 bases and the J segment 4 bases; nucleotides outside the gene matches: 5. The CDR3 has 15 residues. About this clonotype: As yet, its antigen is unknown.

A single record per CDR3 protein comes from TCRdb applying MiXCR to the 5' RACE reads. The sample has 450,000 or so distinct CDR3 sequences; more than 20% are singletons. The genes are TRBV11-2 and TRBJ2-1; TRBD2 aligns across 10 bases. This clonotype was sampled from an adult woman who had mild COVID-19 (a few samples of this study predate the infection). Cell type and time point are not known. Sequencing was done on a sample of PBMCs or a T cell subset sorted from them (not recorded which). CDR3 sequence (DNA): TGTGCCAGCAGCCCCATGACTAGCGGGTACAATGAGCAGTTCTTC. Translated: CASSPMTSGYNEQFF.